The clone carrying this T cell receptor beta chain was observed a few times. The antigen remains unidentified. CDR1 is SQVTM and CDR2 is ANQGSEA in the germline V gene. CDR3 length: 13 residues. Between the trimmed V and J ends, which lost 1 base and 1 base, there was a span of 5 bases. These data belong to a study of cytomegalovirus exposure and HLA in healthy donors. Study-wide results and limits: Reported results showed that the classifier diagnosed cytomegalovirus status with high specificity and sensitivity. According to a later analysis, most TCR beta chains associated with CMV appeared HLA-restricted. Some V segments (TRBV6-2 and TRBV6-3 among them) were excluded as indistinguishable. In a later analysis, at a false discovery rate of 0.05, under 20,000 TCR beta sequences were associated with HLA alleles.

The primer mix had 60 Vbeta and 13 Jbeta primers. The method was immunoSEQ multiplex PCR; TCRdb's version includes in-frame clones alone and lacks a portion of them. The sample lists 65,000 to 70,000 clones; around three quarters were seen once. The sequence was collected from a man in his fifties in good health and CMV-seronegative. The chain employs TRBV29-1 and TRBJ1-5, with a tentative D call TRBD1 (5 bases). Sequencing input: PBMCs. DNA of the CDR3: TGCAGCGTTGAAGCAGGGAGCAATCAGCCCCAGCATTTT. This encodes CSVEAGSNQPQHF.